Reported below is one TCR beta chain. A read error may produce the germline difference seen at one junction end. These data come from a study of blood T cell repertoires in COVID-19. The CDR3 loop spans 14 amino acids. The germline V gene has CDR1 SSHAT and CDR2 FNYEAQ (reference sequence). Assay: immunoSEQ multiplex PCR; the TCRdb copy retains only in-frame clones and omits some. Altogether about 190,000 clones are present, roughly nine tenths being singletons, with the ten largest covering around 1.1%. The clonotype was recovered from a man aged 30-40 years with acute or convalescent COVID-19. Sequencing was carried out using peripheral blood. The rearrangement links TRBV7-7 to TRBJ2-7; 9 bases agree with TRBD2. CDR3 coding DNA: TGTGCTAGCAGCTTGGGCGGGAGGGCCGGCGAGCAGTACTTC. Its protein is CASSLGGRAGEQYF.